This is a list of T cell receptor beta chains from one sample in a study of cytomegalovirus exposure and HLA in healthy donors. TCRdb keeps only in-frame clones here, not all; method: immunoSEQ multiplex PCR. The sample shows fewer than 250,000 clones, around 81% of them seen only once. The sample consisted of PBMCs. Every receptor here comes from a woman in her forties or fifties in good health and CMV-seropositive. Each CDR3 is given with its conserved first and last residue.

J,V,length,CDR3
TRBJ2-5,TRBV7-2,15,CASSRASGTLETQYF
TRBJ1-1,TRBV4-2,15,CASSQYDKEVPEAFF
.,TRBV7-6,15,CASSLGPGGSNEQYF
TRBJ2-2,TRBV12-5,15,CASGLGLAVTGELFF
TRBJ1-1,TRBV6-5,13,CASSWDRQSEAFF
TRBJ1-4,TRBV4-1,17,CASSQDWTGGSNEKLFF
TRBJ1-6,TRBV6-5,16,CASSYSKYRANSPLHF
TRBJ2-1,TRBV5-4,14,CASSFGPRGYEQFF
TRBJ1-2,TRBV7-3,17,CASSLDPFDRANYGYTF
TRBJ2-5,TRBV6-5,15,CASRADRGYGETQYF
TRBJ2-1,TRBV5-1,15,CASSVGGLAAIEQFF
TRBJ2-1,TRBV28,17,CASSLTEVAGYYNEQFF